This T cell receptor (beta chain) was recorded in a study of blood T cell repertoires in COVID-19. Across the study: COVID-19 samples, acute and convalescent, were from the United States, Italy and Spain. PBMCs, B-cell-depleted T cells, or T cells were the source of the cDNA or gDNA that made up the material.

As originally analysed: Nucleated cell number was recorded as an estimate derived from reference gene primer amplification. Clones were read by immunoSEQ multiplex PCR, and TCRdb kept only the in-frame ones, dropping some. That table supplies the V and J calls and clone size; D and trimming were determined from the DNA. The sample carries about 81,000 clones, over 75% recorded once. The germline CDR1 and CDR2 sequences are SGHAT and FQNNGV. This CDR3 contains 13 residues. The V gene lost 5 bases and the J gene lost 7 bases, with 12 bases spanning the gap. The rearrangement links TRBV11-2 to TRBJ2-4; tentatively, D is TRBD1 (6 bases). The specimen was peripheral blood. The TCR sequence derives from a man between 65 and 85 years old with acute or convalescent COVID-19. The CDR3 nucleotides read TGTGCCAGCAGCCAAGACAGGAGGAACATTCAGTACTTC. Amino acids: CASSQDRRNIQYF.